This TCR beta chain was captured by sequencing in a study of blood T cell repertoires in COVID-19. Study-wide background: Nucleic acid was either cDNA or gDNA, and it came from T cells, B-cell-depleted T cells, or PBMCs.

In the original processing: How many nucleated cells were present was estimated from reference gene primer amplification. Generated by immunoSEQ multiplex PCR, the TCRdb table keeps only in-frame clones and is missing some. The DNA gave D and trimming, while V, J and clone size come from that table. The data hold roughly 290,000 clones, with 89% observed a single time. V lost 1 base and J 0 bases, leaving 8 bases between the germline ends. This CDR3 region has 15 residues. Germline V lookup: CDR1 SGHRS, CDR2 YFSETQ. The origin of this receptor is a middle-aged woman who had recovered from COVID-19. The V call is TRBV5-1, the J call TRBJ1-3; D ambiguous. Input material: PBMCs or T cells enriched from blood (not recorded which). CDR3 in DNA: TGCGCCAGCAGCTTGATGGGAGACTCTGGAAACACCATATATTTT. Protein: CASSLMGDSGNTIYF.